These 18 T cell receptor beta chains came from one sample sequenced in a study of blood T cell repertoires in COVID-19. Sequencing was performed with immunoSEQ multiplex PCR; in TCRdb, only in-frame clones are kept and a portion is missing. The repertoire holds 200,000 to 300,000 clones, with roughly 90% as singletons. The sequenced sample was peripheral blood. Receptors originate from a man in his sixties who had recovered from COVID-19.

For the CDR3, the DNA is TGTGCCATCAGTGAAGGGACTAGCGGGGGGTCGACAGATACGCAGTATTTT. It is translated as CAISEGTSGGSTDTQYF. The gene calls are TRBV10-3 and TRBJ2-3; 15 bases map to TRBD2. V was pared by 3 bases and J by 3 bases, with 4 bases of the junction left unmatched. CDR3 size: 17 residues. Germline CDR1 is ENHRY and CDR2 is SYGVKD.

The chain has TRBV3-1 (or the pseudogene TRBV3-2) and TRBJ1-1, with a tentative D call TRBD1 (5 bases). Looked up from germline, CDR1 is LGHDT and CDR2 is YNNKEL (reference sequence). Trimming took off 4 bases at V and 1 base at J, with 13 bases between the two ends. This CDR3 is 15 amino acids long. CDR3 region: CASSPTRRGNTEAFF. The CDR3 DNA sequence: TGTGCCAGCAGCCCCACCCGTAGGGGGAACACTGAAGCTTTCTTT.

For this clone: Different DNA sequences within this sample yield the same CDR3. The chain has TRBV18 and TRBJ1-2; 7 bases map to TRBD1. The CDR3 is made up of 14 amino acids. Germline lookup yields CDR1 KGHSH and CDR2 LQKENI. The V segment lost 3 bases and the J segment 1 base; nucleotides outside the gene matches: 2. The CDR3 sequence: CASSPGTVNYGYTF. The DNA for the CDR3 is TGTGCCAGCTCACCGGGGACAGTTAACTATGGCTACACCTTC.

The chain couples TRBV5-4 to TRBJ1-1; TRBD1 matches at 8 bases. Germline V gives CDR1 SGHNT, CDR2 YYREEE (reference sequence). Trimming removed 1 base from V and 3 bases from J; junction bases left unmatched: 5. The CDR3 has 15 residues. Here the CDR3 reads CASSLQGALDTEAFF. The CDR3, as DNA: TGTGCCAGCAGCTTGCAGGGGGCCTTGGACACTGAAGCTTTCTTT. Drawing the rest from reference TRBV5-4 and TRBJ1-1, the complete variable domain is ETGVTQSPTHLIKTRGQQVTLRCSSQSGHNTVSWYQQALGQGPQFIFQYYREEENGRGNFPPRFSGLQFPNYSSELNVNALELDDSALYLCASSLQGALDTEAFFGQGTRLTVV.

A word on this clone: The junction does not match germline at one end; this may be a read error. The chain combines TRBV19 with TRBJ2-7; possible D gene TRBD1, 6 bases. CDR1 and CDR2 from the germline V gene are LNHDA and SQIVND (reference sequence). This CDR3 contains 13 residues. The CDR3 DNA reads TGTGCCAGTAGTATAGGGTCGAGACAGGAGCTGTACTTC. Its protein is CASSIGSRQELYF.

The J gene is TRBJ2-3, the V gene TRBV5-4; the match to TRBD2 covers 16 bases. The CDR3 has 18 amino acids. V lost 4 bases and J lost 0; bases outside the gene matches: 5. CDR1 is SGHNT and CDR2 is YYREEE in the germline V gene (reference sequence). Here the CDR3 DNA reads TGTGCCAGCAGCACGGGACTAGCGGGGGGGTTCAGCACAGATACGCAGTATTTT. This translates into CASSTGLAGGFSTDTQYF.

This CDR3 reads CASSVLFGTGATGNTIYF. As DNA, the CDR3 is TGTGCCAGCAGTGTATTGTTCGGGACAGGGGCGACCGGAAACACCATATATTTT. This chain uses TRBV6-1 with TRBJ1-3, with 10 bases identical to TRBD1. The CDR3 has 18 residues. Unmatched junction bases numbered 13, after V lost 4 bases and J lost 4 bases. Germline loops: CDR1 MNHNS, CDR2 SASEGT.

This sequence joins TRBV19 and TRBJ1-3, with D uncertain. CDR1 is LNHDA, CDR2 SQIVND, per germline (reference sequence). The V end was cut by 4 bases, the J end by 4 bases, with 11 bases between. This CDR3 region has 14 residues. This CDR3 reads CASSTSARGNTIYF. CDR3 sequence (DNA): TGTGCCAGTAGTACCTCCGCGAGGGGAAACACCATATATTTT.

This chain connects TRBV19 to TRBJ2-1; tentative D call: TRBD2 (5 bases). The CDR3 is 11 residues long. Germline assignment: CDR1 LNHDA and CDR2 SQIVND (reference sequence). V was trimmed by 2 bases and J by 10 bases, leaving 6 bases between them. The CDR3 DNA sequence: TGTGCCAGTAGTATACGGAGGGAGCAGTTCTTC. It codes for CASSIRREQFF.

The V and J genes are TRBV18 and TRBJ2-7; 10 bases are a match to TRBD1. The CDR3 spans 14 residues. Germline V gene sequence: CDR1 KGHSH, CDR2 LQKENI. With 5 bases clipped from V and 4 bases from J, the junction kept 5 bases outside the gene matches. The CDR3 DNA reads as TGTGCCAGCTCAGGGGGACAGGGGTGGTACGAGCAGTACTTC. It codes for CASSGGQGWYEQYF.

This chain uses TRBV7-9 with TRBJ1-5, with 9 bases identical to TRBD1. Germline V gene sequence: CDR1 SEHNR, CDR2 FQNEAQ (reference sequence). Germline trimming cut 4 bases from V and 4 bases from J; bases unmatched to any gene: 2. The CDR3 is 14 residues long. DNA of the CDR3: TGTGCCAGCAGCTGGGACAGGGAAAATCAGCCCCAGCATTTT. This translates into CASSWDRENQPQHF. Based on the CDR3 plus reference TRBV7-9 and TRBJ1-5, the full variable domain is DTGVSQNPRHKITKRGQNVTFRCDPISEHNRLYWYRQTLGQGPEFLTYFQNEAQLEKSRLLSDRFSAERPKGSFSTLEIQRTEQGDSAMYLCASSWDRENQPQHFGDGTRLSIL.

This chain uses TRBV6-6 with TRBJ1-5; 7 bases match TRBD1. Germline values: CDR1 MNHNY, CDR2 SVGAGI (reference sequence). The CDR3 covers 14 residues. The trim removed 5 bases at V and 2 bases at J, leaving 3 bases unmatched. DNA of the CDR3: TGTGCCAGCAGTACAGGGGAAGGCAATCAGCCCCAGCATTTT. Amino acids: CASSTGEGNQPQHF.

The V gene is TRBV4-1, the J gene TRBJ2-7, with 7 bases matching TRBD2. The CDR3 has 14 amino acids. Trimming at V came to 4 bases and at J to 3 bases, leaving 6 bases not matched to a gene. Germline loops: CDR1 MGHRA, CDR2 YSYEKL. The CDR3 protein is CASSREGILYEQYF. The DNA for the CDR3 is TGCGCCAGCAGCCGGGAGGGGATTCTCTACGAGCAGTACTTC.

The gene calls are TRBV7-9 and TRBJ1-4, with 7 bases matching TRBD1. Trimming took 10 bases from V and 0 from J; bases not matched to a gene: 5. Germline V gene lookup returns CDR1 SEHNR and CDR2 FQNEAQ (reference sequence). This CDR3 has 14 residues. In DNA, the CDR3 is TGTGCCACGGGACAGCGCTCAACTAATGAAAAACTGTTTTTT. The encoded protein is CATGQRSTNEKLFF.

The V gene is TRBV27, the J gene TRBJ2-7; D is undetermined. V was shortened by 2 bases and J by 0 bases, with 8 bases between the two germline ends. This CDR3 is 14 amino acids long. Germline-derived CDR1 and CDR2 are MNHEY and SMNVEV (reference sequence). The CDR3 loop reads CASSLTKSSYEQYF. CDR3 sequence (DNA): TGTGCCAGCAGTTTAACCAAGAGCTCCTACGAGCAGTACTTC.

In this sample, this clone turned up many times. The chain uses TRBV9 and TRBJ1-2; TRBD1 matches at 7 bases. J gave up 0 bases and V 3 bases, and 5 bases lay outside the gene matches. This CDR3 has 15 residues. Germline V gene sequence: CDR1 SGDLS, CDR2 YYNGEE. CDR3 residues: CASSAGQKTNYGYTF. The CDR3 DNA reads TGTGCCAGCAGCGCGGGACAGAAAACTAACTATGGCTACACCTTC.

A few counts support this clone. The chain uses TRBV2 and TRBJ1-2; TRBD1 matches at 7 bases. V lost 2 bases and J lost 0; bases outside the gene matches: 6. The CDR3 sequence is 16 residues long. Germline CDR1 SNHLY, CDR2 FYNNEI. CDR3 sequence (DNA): TGTGCCAGCAGTGAAACTACAGGGGTAGCTAACTATGGCTACACCTTC. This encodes CASSETTGVANYGYTF. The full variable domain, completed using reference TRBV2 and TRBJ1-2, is EPEVTQTPSHQVTQMGQEVILRCVPISNHLYFYWYRQILGQKVEFLVSFYNNEISEKSEIFDDQFSVERPDGSNFTLKIRSTKLEDSAMYFCASSETTGVANYGYTFGSGTRLTVV.

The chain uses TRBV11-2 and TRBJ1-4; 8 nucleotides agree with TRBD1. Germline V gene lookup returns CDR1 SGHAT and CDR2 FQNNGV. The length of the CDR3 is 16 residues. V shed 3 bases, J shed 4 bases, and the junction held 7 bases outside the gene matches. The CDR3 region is CASSFAGTGRNEKLFF. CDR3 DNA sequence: TGTGCCAGCAGCTTTGCCGGGACAGGCCGTAATGAAAAACTGTTTTTT.